This T cell receptor beta chain originates from a study of T-cell reconstitution after alpha-beta-depleted transplantation in children. The study's findings and limits: Surviving recipient cells, namely T cells and thymic progenitors, were the source of high day-60 TCRbeta diversity in some patients. Newly generated T cells supplied most T-cell counts and diversity one year post-transplant. After transplant, at about two months, alpha-beta T cells were reportedly derived from several hundred expanded graft clones.

Preparation of the TCRbeta library was carried out with unique molecular identifiers. TCRdb recomputed calls from the PCR reads with MiXCR, one row per CDR3 protein. This sample has hundreds of thousands of distinct CDR3 sequences, with under 25% found just once. CDR1 and CDR2 from the germline V gene are SGHTA and FQGNSA. The V and J ends lost 2 bases and 1 base, in that order; junction bases with no gene match: 2. The CDR3 is 15 amino acids. Only one count was recorded for this clonotype. Its antigen is as yet unknown. The specimen comprised PBMCs, mostly from graft donor cells, sampled 360 days after TCRalphabeta/CD19-depleted stem cell transplant. The source of this sequence is a boy in the first two years of life who had a stem cell transplant for acute myeloid leukemia, so the T cells may come from the graft donor. The chain carries TRBV7-2 and TRBJ1-5, with 7 nucleotides matching TRBD1. Here the CDR3 DNA reads TGTGCCAGCAGCTTAATGGACAGGAGCAATCAGCCCCAGCATTTT. Encoded protein: CASSLMDRSNQPQHF. The full variable domain, its missing parts supplied by reference TRBV7-2 and TRBJ1-5, is GAGVSQSPSNKVTEKGKDVELRCDPISGHTALYWYRQSLGQGLEFLIYFQGNSAPDKSGLPSDRFSAERTGGSVSTLTIQRTQQEDSAVYLCASSLMDRSNQPQHFGDGTRLSIL.